The next 22 T cell receptor beta chains were all read from a single sample in a study of T cell clonotyping in hematopoietic cell transplantation (dated by TCRdb to the early 2020s). Library prep was done by the immunoSEQ multiplex PCR assay. This is the immuneACCESS table as TCRdb keeps it, with only in-frame sequences that have V and J called. A part of the clones is gone; compared with another copy, unresolved V genes explain less than half, and the rest is unexplained. The sample table shows several thousand clones, and roughly 72% are seen once. The top ten clones comprise 21% of the sample. In light of the paper, this sample's time point label describes: 100 days after allo-HCT. The sequenced sample was peripheral blood mononuclear cells, obtained 100 days after allogeneic stem cell transplant. These TCRs come from a male patient aged 60 to 75 who had an allogeneic stem cell transplant, so T cells may come from the graft donor. Some clones in this sample may be carry-over from other donors' samples.

This chain uses TRBV6-5 with TRBJ2-7; D is unclear. CDR1 and CDR2 from the germline V gene are MNHEY and SVGAGI. Trimming cost V 6 bases and J 7 bases, with 13 bases left between them. The CDR3 has 12 amino acids. CDR3 nucleotide sequence: TGTGCCAGCAGAAACTTGGTCGGGGAGCAGTACTTC. Protein product: CASRNLVGEQYF.

This clone was observed a few times. The genes are TRBV6-5 and TRBJ2-1; 10 bases align to TRBD2. CDR3 size: 14 residues. V was pared by 8 bases and J by 3 bases, with 4 bases of the junction left unmatched. Germline CDR1 and CDR2: MNHEY and SVGAGI. The DNA of the CDR3 is TGTGCCAGCGGACTAGCGGCAAACTACAATGAGCAGTTCTTC. It yields the protein CASGLAANYNEQFF.

This clone was observed a few times. The genes are TRBV14 and TRBJ1-2, with 9 nucleotides matching TRBD1. V dropped 4 bases and J dropped 8; count of bases not matched to a gene: 5. CDR1 SGHDN and CDR2 FVKESK come from the germline V gene. CDR3 length: 13 residues. CDR3 sequence reads: CASSPGTGTGYTF. The CDR3 DNA is TGTGCCAGCAGCCCTGGGACAGGGACCGGCTACACCTTC.

J is TRBJ2-1 and V is TRBV11-3; D may correspond to TRBD1 or TRBD2 (5 bases each). Germline CDR1 reads SGHNT; CDR2 reads YENEEA. The CDR3 has 15 residues. The V gene lost 0 bases and the J gene lost 7 bases, with 13 bases spanning the gap. The CDR3 is CASSLDGAERNEQFF. CDR3 sequence (DNA): TGTGCCAGCAGCTTAGACGGGGCAGAGAGGAATGAGCAGTTCTTC. Full variable domain (missing parts from reference TRBV11-3 and TRBJ2-1): EAGVVQSPRYKIIEKKQPVAFWCNPISGHNTLYWYLQNLGQGPELLIRYENEEAVDDSQLPKDRFSAERLKGVDSTLKIQPAELGDSAVYLCASSLDGAERNEQFFGPGTRLTVL.

This clone was seen once. This chain connects TRBV11-1 to TRBJ2-4; D ambiguous. V lost 0 bases to trimming and J lost 7 bases, with 10 bases between them. The CDR3 has 14 residues. Germline CDR1 SGHAT, CDR2 FQDESV (reference sequence). The CDR3, as DNA: TGTGCCAGCAGCTTAGCGGGGTACGGGAACATTCAGTACTTC. Amino acid sequence: CASSLAGYGNIQYF. Using reference TRBV11-1 and TRBJ2-4 for the parts outside the CDR3, the full variable domain is EAEVAQSPRYKITEKSQAVAFWCDPISGHATLYWYRQILGQGPELLVQFQDESVVDDSQLPKDRFSAERLKGVDSTLKIQPAELGDSAMYLCASSLAGYGNIQYFGAGTRLSVL.

The chain joins TRBV19 to TRBJ2-7; 7 bases map to TRBD2. V was pared by 8 bases and J by 6 bases, with 10 bases of the junction left unmatched. Germline CDR1 reads LNHDA; CDR2 reads SQIVND (reference sequence). The CDR3 is 13 residues long. CDR3 nucleotide sequence: TGTGCCAGTTCAAGTAGCGGGCATCGCGAGCAGTACTTC. Amino acid sequence: CASSSSGHREQYF.

V gene TRBV5-8 combines with J gene TRBJ1-3, with D perhaps matching TRBD1 (6 bases). Germline V lookup: CDR1 SGHTS, CDR2 YDEGEE. Trimming removed 4 bases at V and 0 bases at J, with 14 bases between. This CDR3 spans 16 amino acids. The CDR3 sequence is CASSRGRTSSGNTIYF. DNA of the CDR3: TGTGCCAGCAGCCGGGGGCGGACGAGCTCTGGAAACACCATATATTTT.

The J gene is TRBJ1-2, the V gene TRBV19, with 7 bases matching TRBD1. Germline V gene lookup returns CDR1 LNHDA and CDR2 SQIVND (reference sequence). The V gene end was trimmed by 7 bases and the J gene end by 10 bases; junction bases not matched to a gene: 3. This CDR3 spans 10 amino acids. The CDR3 sequence is CASKGADYTF. In nucleotides, the CDR3 is TGTGCCAGTAAGGGGGCAGACTACACCTTC.

The chain employs TRBV2 and TRBJ2-7, with unresolved D. CDR3 length: 12 residues. V lost 6 bases, J lost 0 bases, and 6 bases lay in between. Germline CDR1 SNHLY, CDR2 FYNNEI. The CDR3 region is CASRPSSYEQYF. CDR3 in DNA: TGTGCCAGCAGGCCGAGCTCCTACGAGCAGTACTTC.

This chain links TRBV15 with TRBJ1-3; D is possibly TRBD1 (5 bases). V dropped 6 bases and J dropped 0 bases, with 12 bases sitting between them. The CDR3 is made up of 15 amino acids. Germline CDR1 LNHNV, CDR2 YYDKDF (reference sequence). DNA for the CDR3: TGTGCCACCAGGGCCCGGGACCGCTCTGGAAACACCATATATTTT. Translating gives CATRARDRSGNTIYF.

This chain links TRBV9 with TRBJ1-2; D is unclear. Germline assignment: CDR1 SGDLS and CDR2 YYNGEE. The V end was cut by 4 bases, the J end by 0 bases, with 19 bases between. This CDR3 is 17 amino acids long. This CDR3 reads CASSTRQTATTNYGYTF. In DNA form, the CDR3 reads TGTGCCAGCAGCACAAGACAAACAGCGACGACTAACTATGGCTACACCTTC.

The chain carries TRBV19 and TRBJ2-5, with 10 positions matching TRBD1. The J call is doubtful: the DNA matches TRBJ2-7 better. This CDR3 is 12 amino acids long. In germline, CDR1 is LNHDA, CDR2 SQIVND (reference sequence). CDR3 coding DNA: TGTGCCAGTACCGACAGGGGGCTCGAGCAGTACTTC. Protein sequence: CASTDRGLEQYF.

This chain uses TRBV5-1 with TRBJ2-1, with D tentatively TRBD1 (6 bases). V lost 2 bases to trimming and J lost 4 bases, with 10 bases between them. This CDR3 region has 14 residues. Germline CDR1 is SGHRS and CDR2 is YFSETQ. The CDR3: CASSFGQIYNEQFF. As DNA, the CDR3 is TGCGCCAGCAGCTTCGGACAGATTTACAATGAGCAGTTCTTC.

This clone occurred once. The V and J genes are TRBV4-3 and TRBJ2-4, with a weak D call TRBD1 (6 bases). Deletions cut 1 base from V and 0 bases from J, with 19 bases between. Germline-derived CDR1 and CDR2 are LGHNA and YSLEER. This CDR3 has 19 amino acids. CDR3 protein: CASSQVSGTKDSAKNIQYF. The CDR3 nucleotides are TGCGCCAGCAGCCAAGTCTCCGGGACAAAGGATTCAGCCAAAAACATTCAGTACTTC.

The chain combines TRBV2 with TRBJ2-2; D remains unclear. The germline V gene has CDR1 SNHLY and CDR2 FYNNEI. The ends were cut back, 7 bases at V and 0 bases at J, with 12 bases in the middle. This CDR3 is built from 15 residues. CDR3 in DNA: TGTGCCAGCACTCCCGCTACCCCGAACACCGGGGAGCTGTTTTTT. As protein: CASTPATPNTGELFF. The variable domain in full, completed from reference TRBV2 and TRBJ2-2, reads EPEVTQTPSHQVTQMGQEVILRCVPISNHLYFYWYRQILGQKVEFLVSFYNNEISEKSEIFDDQFSVERPDGSNFTLKIRSTKLEDSAMYFCASTPATPNTGELFFGEGSRLTVL.

The chain has TRBV5-1 and TRBJ2-3, with D perhaps given as TRBD1 or TRBD2 (6 bases each). Trimming removed 5 bases at V and 2 bases at J, with 18 bases between. The CDR3 runs to 16 residues. Germline-derived CDR1 and CDR2 are SGHRS and YFSETQ. DNA of the CDR3: TGCGCCAGCAGTAGGGGGGAGACCGAAATCACAGATACGCAGTATTTT. This sequence encodes CASSRGETEITDTQYF.

The chain joins TRBV30 to TRBJ1-4; 9 nucleotides agree with TRBD1. The germline CDR1 and CDR2 sequences are GTSNPN and SVGIG (reference sequence). This CDR3 spans 15 amino acids. V trimming: 4 bases; J trimming: 5 bases; junction bases outside the gene matches: 8. The CDR3 reads CAWNNPGTGNEKLFF. The CDR3 nucleotides are TGTGCCTGGAATAACCCCGGGACAGGGAATGAAAAACTGTTTTTT. The full variable domain, with the rest looked up from reference TRBV30 and TRBJ1-4, is SQTIHQWPATLVQPVGSPLSLECTVEGTSNPNLYWYRQAAGRGLQLLFYSVGIGQISSEVPQNLSASRPQDRQFILSSKKLLLSDSGFYLCAWNNPGTGNEKLFFGSGTQLSVL.

By sample fraction, this clone is large. V and J are TRBV30 and TRBJ2-7; tentative D call: TRBD2 (7 bases). Germline CDR1 GTSNPN, CDR2 SVGIG (reference sequence). The CDR3 extends over 15 amino acids. The V end was cut by 0 bases, the J end by 5 bases, with 17 bases between. CDR3 nucleotides: TGTGCCTGGAGTGTACCGGGGGGCCGGATCGACGAGCAGTACTTC. As protein: CAWSVPGGRIDEQYF.

The J gene is TRBJ2-5, the V gene TRBV7-2; TRBD1 agrees at 7 bases. Per the germline V gene, CDR1 is SGHTA and CDR2 is FQGNSA. V shed 5 bases and J 0 bases; nucleotides not matched to a gene: 12. The CDR3 length is 17 residues. CDR3 region: CASSAALGTVDQETQYF. The CDR3 coding sequence is TGTGCCAGCAGCGCGGCGCTCGGGACAGTAGACCAAGAGACCCAGTACTTC.

The DNA for the CDR3 is TGTGCCAGCAGTTCAGGAAGAATGGACACTGAAGCTTTCTTT. It specifies CASSSGRMDTEAFF. This chain links TRBV27 with TRBJ1-1; D is ambiguous. Trimming took off 4 bases at V and 3 bases at J, with 12 bases between the two ends. From germline, CDR1 is MNHEY and CDR2 SMNVEV (reference sequence). The CDR3 length is 14 residues.

In DNA, the CDR3 is TGCGCCAGCAGAGTGACAGGGGAAATGAACACCGGGGAGCTGTTTTTT. Translating gives CASRVTGEMNTGELFF. V gene TRBV5-1 combines with J gene TRBJ2-2; the match to TRBD1 covers 8 bases. This CDR3 is 16 amino acids long. CDR1 and CDR2 from the germline V gene are SGHRS and YFSETQ. With V trimmed by 5 bases and J by 1 base, 7 bases remained unmatched.

The chain couples TRBV19 to TRBJ2-5; D may be TRBD1 (6 bases). TRBJ2-7 explains the end of the DNA better; the J call may be wrong. CDR1 and CDR2 (germline): LNHDA, SQIVND (reference sequence). The CDR3 has 15 amino acids. Written as DNA, the CDR3 is TGTGCCAGTAGTATGTTACCCGGACAGCAGTACGAGCAGTACTTC. Its protein is CASSMLPGQQYEQYF.